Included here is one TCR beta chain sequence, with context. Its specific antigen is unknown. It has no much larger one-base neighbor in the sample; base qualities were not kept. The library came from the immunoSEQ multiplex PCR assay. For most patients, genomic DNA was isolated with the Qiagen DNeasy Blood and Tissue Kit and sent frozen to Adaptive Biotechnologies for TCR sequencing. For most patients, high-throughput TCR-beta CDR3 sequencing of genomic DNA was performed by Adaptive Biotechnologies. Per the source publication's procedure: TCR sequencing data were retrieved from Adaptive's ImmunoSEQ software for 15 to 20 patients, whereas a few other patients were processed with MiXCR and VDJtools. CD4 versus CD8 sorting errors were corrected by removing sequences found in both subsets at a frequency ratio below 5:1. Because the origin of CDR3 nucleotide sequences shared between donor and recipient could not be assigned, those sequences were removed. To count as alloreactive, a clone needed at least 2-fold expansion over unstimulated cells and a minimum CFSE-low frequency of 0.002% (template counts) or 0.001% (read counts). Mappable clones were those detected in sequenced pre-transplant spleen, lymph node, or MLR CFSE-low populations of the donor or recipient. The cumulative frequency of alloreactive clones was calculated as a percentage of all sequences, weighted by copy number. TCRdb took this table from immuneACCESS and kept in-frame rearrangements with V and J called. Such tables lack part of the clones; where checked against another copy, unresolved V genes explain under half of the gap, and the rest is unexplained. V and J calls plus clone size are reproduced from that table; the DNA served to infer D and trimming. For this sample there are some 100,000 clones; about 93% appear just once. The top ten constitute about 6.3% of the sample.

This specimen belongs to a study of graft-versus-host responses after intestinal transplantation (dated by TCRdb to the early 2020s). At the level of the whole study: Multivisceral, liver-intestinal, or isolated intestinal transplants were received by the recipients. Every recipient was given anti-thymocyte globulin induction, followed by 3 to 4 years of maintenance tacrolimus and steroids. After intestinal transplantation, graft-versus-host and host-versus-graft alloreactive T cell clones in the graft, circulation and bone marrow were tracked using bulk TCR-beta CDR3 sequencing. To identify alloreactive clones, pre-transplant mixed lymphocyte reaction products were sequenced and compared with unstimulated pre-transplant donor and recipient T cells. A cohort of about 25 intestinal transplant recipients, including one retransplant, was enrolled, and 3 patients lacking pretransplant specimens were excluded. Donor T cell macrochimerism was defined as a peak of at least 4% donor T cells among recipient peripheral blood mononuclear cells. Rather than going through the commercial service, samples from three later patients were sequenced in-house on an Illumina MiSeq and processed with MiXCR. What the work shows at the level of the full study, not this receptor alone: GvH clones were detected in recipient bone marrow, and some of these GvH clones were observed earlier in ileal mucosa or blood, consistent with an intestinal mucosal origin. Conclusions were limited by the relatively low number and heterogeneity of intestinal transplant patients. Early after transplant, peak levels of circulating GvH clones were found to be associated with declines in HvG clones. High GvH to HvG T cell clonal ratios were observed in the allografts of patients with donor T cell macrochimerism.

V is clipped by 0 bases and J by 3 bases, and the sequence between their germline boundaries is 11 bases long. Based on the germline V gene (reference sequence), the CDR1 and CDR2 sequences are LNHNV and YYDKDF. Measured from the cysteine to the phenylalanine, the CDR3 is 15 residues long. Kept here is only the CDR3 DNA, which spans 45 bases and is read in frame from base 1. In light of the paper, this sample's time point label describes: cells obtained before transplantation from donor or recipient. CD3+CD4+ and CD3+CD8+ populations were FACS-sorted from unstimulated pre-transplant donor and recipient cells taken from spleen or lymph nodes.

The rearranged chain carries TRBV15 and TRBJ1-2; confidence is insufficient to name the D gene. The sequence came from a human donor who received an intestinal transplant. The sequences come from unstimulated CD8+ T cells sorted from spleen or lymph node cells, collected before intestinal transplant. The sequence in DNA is TGTGCCACCAGCAGAGATTCGGGGTCCCACTATGGCTACACCTTC. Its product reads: CATSRDSGSHYGYTF.